This is a list of T cell receptor beta chains from one sample in a study of PD-L1 blockade in urothelial cancer. This table comes from immunoSEQ multiplex PCR, and its TCRdb copy is limited to in-frame clones, with some not included. The sample yields tens of thousands of clones, 82% seen once. The material sequenced was PBMCs, taken around atezolizumab (anti-PD-L1) treatment. These receptors originate from a man in his fifties with urothelial cancer. Both conserved end residues are part of each CDR3. The D gene is left open where the match is weak. Some rows have no size entry. The others give once, few or many, or a class for an expanded clone.

J gene | V gene | D gene | clone size | CDR3 protein | CDR3 DNA
TRBJ1-6 | TRBV30 | TRBD1 | NA | CAGETGYNSPLHF | TGTGCCGGGGAGACAGGGTATAATTCACCCCTCCACTTT
TRBJ2-3 | TRBV2 | TRBD2 | NA | CASNLVAGDTQYF | TGTGCCAGCAATTTAGTAGCGGGAGATACGCAGTATTTT
TRBJ2-5 | TRBV18 | NA | NA | CASSPPGGSETQYF | TGTGCCAGCTCACCCCCCGGAGGGTCCGAGACCCAGTACTTC
TRBJ2-1 | TRBV6-1 | TRBD2 | NA | CASSGGGAYNEQFF | TGTGCCAGCTCCGGCGGGGGGGCCTACAATGAGCAGTTCTTC
TRBJ1-2 | TRBV29-1 | TRBD1 | NA | CSAPNTPGQGNYGYTF | TGCAGCGCGCCGAACACTCCCGGACAGGGGAACTATGGCTACACCTTC
TRBJ2-7 | TRBV7-6 | NA | NA | CASSLTAAYEQYF | TGTGCCAGCAGCCTGACAGCCGCCTACGAGCAGTACTTC
TRBJ2-7 | TRBV27 | NA | NA | CASSLLSGGFYEQYF | TGTGCCAGCAGTTTGTTATCCGGAGGGTTCTACGAGCAGTACTTC
TRBJ2-2 | TRBV7-3 | TRBD2 | NA | CASSSAGGGIGTGELFF | TGTGCCAGCAGCTCAGCGGGAGGGGGCATTGGCACCGGGGAGCTGTTTTTT
TRBJ1-6 | TRBV28 | NA | NA | CASTQEASSPLHF | TGTGCCAGCACCCAGGAGGCCTCCTCACCCCTCCACTTT
TRBJ1-6 | TRBV27 | NA | NA | CASSLGQNNSPLHF | TGTGCCAGCAGTTTAGGGCAGAATAATTCACCCCTCCACTTT
TRBJ1-6 | TRBV7-2 | TRBD1 | NA | CASSGRQGTRYNSPLHF | TGTGCCAGCAGCGGTCGACAGGGAACACGATATAATTCACCCCTCCACTTT
TRBJ1-6 | TRBV11-2 | NA | once | CASSLWQGGSPLHF | TGTGCCAGCAGCTTGTGGCAGGGTGGTTCACCCCTCCACTTT
TRBJ1-5 | TRBV2 | NA | NA | CASSGTGTPSAQHF | TGTGCCAGCAGTGGCACAGGGACCCCATCGGCCCAGCATTTT
TRBJ1-2 | TRBV6-1 | NA | NA | CASRLNYGYTF | TGTGCCAGCAGATTAAACTATGGCTACACCTTC
TRBJ1-1 | TRBV5-1 | TRBD1 | NA | CASSSLRWTGANTEAFF | TGCGCCAGCAGCTCCCTAAGGTGGACAGGGGCGAACACTGAAGCTTTCTTT
TRBJ1-1 | TRBV7-8 | NA | few | CASTLGRGGEAFF | TGTGCCAGCACGCTTGGTCGGGGGGGTGAAGCTTTCTTT
TRBJ2-2 | TRBV5-1 | TRBD2 | few | CASSLPGGPNTGELFF | TGCGCCAGCAGCTTGCCGGGGGGGCCGAACACCGGGGAGCTGTTTTTT
TRBJ2-1 | TRBV6-1 | NA | NA | CASSEQGSSYNEQFF | TGTGCCAGCAGTGAACAGGGGAGCTCCTACAATGAGCAGTTCTTC
TRBJ2-7 | TRBV25-1 | NA | NA | CASSETRGSYEQYF | TGTGCCAGCAGTGAGACCAGGGGATCCTACGAGCAGTACTTC
TRBJ1-1 | TRBV6-6 | NA | NA | CASSWTETEAFF | TGTGCCAGCAGTTGGACAGAAACTGAAGCTTTCTTT
TRBJ2-1 | TRBV4-1 | NA | few | CASSQRLALGAFDEQFF | TGCGCCAGCAGCCAAAGGCTTGCCCTAGGGGCCTTTGATGAGCAGTTCTTC
TRBJ1-1 | TRBV7-2 | TRBD1 | NA | CASSFGTGTFMNTEAFF | TGTGCCAGCAGCTTTGGGACAGGGACCTTCATGAACACTGAAGCTTTCTTT
TRBJ2-7 | TRBV10-1 | NA | NA | CASSESGYEQYF | TGCGCCAGCAGTGAGAGCGGATACGAGCAGTACTTC
TRBJ1-3 | TRBV9 | NA | once | CASSARQEGTNTIYF | TGTGCCAGCAGCGCTCGACAGGAAGGGACAAACACCATATATTTT
TRBJ2-1 | TRBV6-5 | TRBD2 | NA | CASSWGHGGSYNEQFF | TGTGCCAGCAGTTGGGGTCACGGGGGGTCCTACAATGAGCAGTTCTTC